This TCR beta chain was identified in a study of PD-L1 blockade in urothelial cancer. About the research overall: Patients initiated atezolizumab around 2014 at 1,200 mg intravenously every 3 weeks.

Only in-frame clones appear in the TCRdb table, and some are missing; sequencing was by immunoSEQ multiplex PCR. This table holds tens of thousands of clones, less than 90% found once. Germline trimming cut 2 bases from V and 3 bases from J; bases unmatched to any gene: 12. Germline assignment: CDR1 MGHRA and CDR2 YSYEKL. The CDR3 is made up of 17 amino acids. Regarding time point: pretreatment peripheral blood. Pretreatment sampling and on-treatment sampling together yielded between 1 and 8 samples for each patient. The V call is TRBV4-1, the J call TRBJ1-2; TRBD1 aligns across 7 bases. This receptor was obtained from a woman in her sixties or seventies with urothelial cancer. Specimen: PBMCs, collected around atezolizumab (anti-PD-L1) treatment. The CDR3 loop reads CASSQPGQRIVDYGYTF. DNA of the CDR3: TGCGCCAGCAGCCAACCGGGACAGAGAATAGTAGACTATGGCTACACCTTC.